The rows below give T cell receptor beta chains drawn from one sample of a study of radiotherapy plus CTLA-4 blockade in lung cancer. Some clones are missing from TCRdb's copy, which holds only in-frame ones; the method was immunoSEQ multiplex PCR. The sample shows 65,000 to 85,000 clones, around 69% of them seen only once. Sequencing used peripheral blood, obtained from a patient treated with radiotherapy plus ipilimumab. These receptors originate from a human donor with non-small cell lung cancer whose response to radiotherapy plus ipilimumab could not be evaluated. Some clones in this sample may be carry-over from other donors' samples. CDR3s include the opening cysteine and the closing phenylalanine or tryptophan. D genes are given only for firm matches.

TRBJ2-3,-,TRBV27,CASSLWGLQGDTQYF,TGTGCCAGCAGTTTATGGGGCCTACAGGGAGATACGCAGTATTTT
TRBJ1-1,-,TRBV13,CASSFNMNTEAFF,TGTGCCAGCAGCTTTAACATGAACACTGAAGCTTTCTTT
TRBJ2-7,TRBD2,TRBV7-2,CASSSRGVLGYEQYF,TGTGCCAGCAGCTCTCGGGGGGTTTTAGGCTACGAGCAGTACTTC
TRBJ1-1,TRBD1,TRBV27,CASSPGTGGRTEAFF,TGTGCCAGCAGTCCCGGGACAGGGGGCAGAACTGAAGCTTTCTTT
TRBJ1-1,-,TRBV5-5,CASSLRGTNTEAFF,TGTGCCAGCAGCTTGCGGGGGACGAACACTGAAGCTTTCTTT
TRBJ2-2,TRBD2,TRBV2,CASSEAQPGLAPGELFF,TGTGCCAGCAGTGAAGCACAACCGGGACTAGCACCCGGGGAGCTGTTTTTT
TRBJ1-4,-,TRBV4-1,CASSQDVASTNEKLFF,TGCGCCAGCAGCCAAGATGTCGCGTCTACTAATGAAAAACTGTTTTTT
TRBJ1-4,-,TRBV12-5,CASGPGVNEKLFF,TGTGCTAGTGGGCCCGGGGTGAATGAAAAACTGTTTTTT
TRBJ2-3,-,TRBV2,CASIRLPYTDTQYF,TGTGCCAGCATCCGACTGCCCTACACAGATACGCAGTATTTT
TRBJ2-7,-,TRBV6-1,CATTVNSYEQYF,TGTGCCACGACAGTGAACTCCTACGAGCAGTACTTC
TRBJ1-2,-,TRBV14,CASSQGDIPYGYTF,TGTGCCAGCAGCCAAGGAGACATTCCCTATGGCTACACCTTC
TRBJ2-7,TRBD2,TRBV10-1,CASSASSGGESSYEQYF,TGCGCCAGCAGTGCGTCTAGCGGGGGGGAAAGCTCCTACGAGCAGTACTTC
TRBJ1-2,TRBD1,TRBV29-1,CSVEGGGTAFGYTF,TGCAGCGTTGAAGGGGGCGGGACAGCTTTTGGCTACACCTTC
TRBJ1-6,TRBD1,TRBV5-1,CASSIRQGLDSPLHF,TGCGCCAGCAGCATACGACAGGGTTTAGATTCACCCCTCCACTTT
TRBJ2-7,TRBD1,TRBV7-9,CASSGYRDRADEQYF,TGTGCCAGCAGCGGATACCGGGACAGGGCGGACGAGCAGTACTTC